What follows describes a single TCR beta chain. The data originate from a study of blood T cell repertoires in COVID-19. Whole-study context: Sample material is recorded as cDNA or gDNA derived from T cells, B-cell-depleted T cells, or PBMCs.

Assay used: immunoSEQ multiplex PCR; TCRdb lists only in-frame clones, some missing. This sample yields 400,000 to 550,000 clones, of which 75% to 90% are seen a single time; roughly 4% belongs to the top ten. V dropped 2 bases and J dropped 5; count of bases not matched to a gene: 4. The CDR3 spans 14 residues. CDR1 is MNHNS, CDR2 SASEGT, per germline. This clonotype originated in a woman under 40 with acute or convalescent COVID-19. The chain recombines TRBV6-1 with TRBJ1-1; 8 positions agree with TRBD1. The sample comprised peripheral blood. The CDR3 DNA sequence: TGTGCCAGCAGTGAACGGACAGGGTCAACTGAAGCTTTCTTT. Its translation: CASSERTGSTEAFF.